Presented here are 9 T cell receptor beta chains from one specimen sequenced in a study of CD8 T cells in ankylosing spondylitis (dated by TCRdb to about 2017). Broader findings and caveats from the paper: Blood from ankylosing spondylitis patients appeared to be characterized by a TCR beta motif made up of several highly homologous amino acid variants.

Libraries came from 5' RACE. The instrument was an Illumina HiSeq 2500. TCRdb's own reprocessing of the public reads used fastp at Q25 and MiXCR and kept productive beta chains. Every distinct CDR3 protein forms one entry, paired with its most common genes and DNA. The sample records hundreds of thousands of distinct CDR3 sequences, roughly 17% of which are singletons. Over 1% of the sample is taken by the ten largest. Antigen specificity for these receptors is unknown. Sequencing input: blood, either unsorted or a sorted T cell fraction (not recorded which). Receptors originate from a male donor with ankylosing spondylitis.

The rearrangement joins TRBV7-9 to TRBJ1-2; D is uncertain. The germline V gene has CDR1 SEHNR and CDR2 FQNEAQ (reference sequence). The CDR3 extends over 14 amino acids. V lost 0 bases and J lost 3, with 8 bases in between. CDR3 DNA sequence: TGTGCCAGCAGCTTAGCAGGGATCGACTATGGCTACACCTTC. This sequence encodes CASSLAGIDYGYTF.

This clonotype appeared many times. A read error may produce the germline difference seen at one junction end. The rearrangement uses TRBV12-3 or TRBV12-4 and TRBJ2-3; D tentatively fits TRBD1 or TRBD2 (5 bases each). This CDR3 spans 15 amino acids. The CDR3 DNA sequence: TGCGCCAGCAGCTTGGCGAGGGGAGGCACAGATACGCAGTATTTT. This sequence encodes CASSLARGGTDTQYF.

The rearrangement links TRBV5-1 to TRBJ1-4; TRBD1 matches at 12 bases. With V trimmed by 2 bases and J by 7 bases, 3 bases remained unmatched. Germline V gene sequence: CDR1 SGHRS, CDR2 YFSETQ. The CDR3 contains 15 residues. The CDR3 here is CASSFGTGGLEKLFF. As DNA, the CDR3 is TGCGCCAGCAGCTTCGGGACAGGGGGCCTTGAAAAACTGTTTTTT.

The gene calls are TRBV25-1 and TRBJ2-7; a weak D match, TRBD1 (5 bases). Trimming stripped 2 bases from V and 3 bases from J, with 8 bases between. This CDR3 is 13 amino acids long. Germline CDR1 is MGHDK and CDR2 is SYGVNS. CDR3 DNA: TGTGCCAGCAGTGAACCAGGGTTCTACGAGCAGTACTTC. Amino acid sequence: CASSEPGFYEQYF.

This clonotype was seen more than once but under ten times. The chain recombines TRBV12-3 or TRBV12-4 with TRBJ1-3, with D maybe TRBD1 (5 bases). V lost 3 bases and J 5 bases, leaving 11 bases between the germline ends. The CDR3 is 14 residues long. DNA of the CDR3: TGTGCCAGCAGTTTCACCGGGGGACGAAACACCATATATTTT. Amino acid sequence: CASSFTGGRNTIYF.

This sequence joins TRBV29-1 and TRBJ2-2; 8 bases agree with TRBD1. There are 15 residues in the CDR3. The germline CDR1 and CDR2 sequences are SQVTM and ANQGSEA. Trimming cost V 4 bases and J 6 bases; bases outside gene matches: 10. The CDR3 DNA reads TGCAGCGTTGGGGGGGCAGGGGGCGATTCCGGGGAGCTGTTTTTT. The encoded protein is CSVGGAGGDSGELFF.

The V gene is TRBV6-5, the J gene TRBJ1-5; D perhaps matches TRBD1 (6 bases). V lost 2 bases and J lost 3, with 20 bases in between. This CDR3 contains 18 residues. Germline V gives CDR1 MNHEY, CDR2 SVGAGI. CDR3: CASSYPRGGTLINQPQHF. In nucleotides, the CDR3 is TGTGCCAGCAGTTACCCCCGGGGGGGGACACTCATCAATCAGCCCCAGCATTTT.

There are a few counts of this clonotype. The chain carries TRBV5-1 and TRBJ2-7; 12 nucleotides match TRBD2. V shed 4 bases, J shed 11 bases, and the junction held 16 bases outside the gene matches. The CDR3 totals 16 residues. From germline, CDR1 is SGHRS and CDR2 YFSETQ. For the CDR3, the DNA is TGCGCCAGCAGCGACGAGGAGGCTAGCGGGGGGGCCCAGAAGTACTTC. Encoded protein: CASSDEEASGGAQKYF. The full variable domain, rest sourced from reference TRBV5-1 and TRBJ2-7, is KAGVTQTPRYLIKTRGQQVTLSCSPISGHRSVSWYQQTPGQGLQFLFEYFSETQRNKGNFPGRFSGRQFSNSRSEMNVSTLELGDSALYLCASSDEEASGGAQKYFGPGTRLTVT.

The genes are TRBV9 and TRBJ2-7; D possibly corresponds to TRBD1 (6 bases). Trimming removed 4 bases from V and 6 bases from J, with 14 bases in between. The CDR3 length is 13 residues. From germline, CDR1 is SGDLS and CDR2 YYNGEE. The CDR3 here is CASSPLQGGEQYF. The CDR3 DNA follows: TGTGCCAGCAGCCCCCTACAGGGTGGCGAGCAGTACTTC.